This T cell receptor beta chain is from a study of blood T cell repertoires in COVID-19. Study overall: Acute-phase and convalescent COVID-19 samples originated in the United States, Italy and Spain.

Profiled with immunoSEQ multiplex PCR; TCRdb holds only in-frame clones, not every one. In the table there are 150,000 to 180,000 clones, approximately 82% of which are singletons. CDR3 length: 16 residues. CDR1 and CDR2 from the germline V gene are SEHNR and FQNEAQ (reference sequence). The ends lost 2 bases at V and 1 base at J; junction bases unmatched: 3. There are a few counts of this clone. Sequencing input: peripheral blood. The sequence was obtained from a woman between 45 and 60 years old with acute or convalescent COVID-19. The gene calls are TRBV7-9 and TRBJ1-4; 8 bases align to TRBD1. CDR3 amino acids: CASSLQGAGTNEKLFF. The CDR3 nucleotides read TGTGCCAGCAGCTTACAGGGGGCAGGAACTAATGAAAAACTGTTTTTT.